This TCR beta chain was identified in a study of beta chain features in type 1 diabetes. The authors reverse transcribed all of the isolated RNA, so sequencing captured expressed TCRB transcripts. Repertoires were generated with immunoSEQ multiplex PCR, while TCRdb's copy carries only in-frame clones and drops some. The profile covers 25,000 to 30,000 clones, with 56% appearing a single time and over 1.2% taken by the ten largest. CDR1 and CDR2 from the germline V gene are MDHEN and SYDVKM. CDR3 length equals 16 residues. Trimming at V came to 4 bases and at J to 4 bases, leaving 6 bases not matched to a gene. CD4+ naive, central memory, regulatory and stem cell-like memory subsets were isolated by sorting on CD45RO/CCR7/CD25/CD127/CD95/CD27. Notes on the study in general: All four CD4+ subsets of Type 1 diabetes patients contained TCRB CDR3s that were moderately but significantly shorter. When cDNA is sequenced, cells with high TCR expression could be over-represented. The naive, central memory and Treg TCRB repertoires showed an apparent similarity that was greater among patients than among healthy donors.

On this clone: What it binds is not known.

The TCR sequence derives from a woman younger than 30 with type 1 diabetes. The sample taken for sequencing was Tregs from blood. J is TRBJ2-3 and V is TRBV28; 12 nucleotides agree with TRBD2. The CDR3 DNA reads as TGTGCCAGCAGTTCCCCGCTAGCGGGAGGGTCAGATACGCAGTATTTT. It is translated as CASSSPLAGGSDTQYF.